This T cell receptor (beta chain) was retrieved from a study of T cells after yellow fever vaccination. A few counts support this clonotype. Antigen specificity is unknown. Germline CDR1 is SEHNR and CDR2 is FQNEAQ (reference sequence). The CDR3 covers 12 residues. Trimming stripped 8 bases from V and 8 bases from J, with 13 bases between. TCRdb called the 5' RACE reads again in MiXCR, with one record for every CDR3 protein. The sample has under 700,000 distinct CDR3 sequences; roughly a sixth are singletons. General study findings and limits: From the bulk population, abundant clonotypes could contaminate and appear within FACS-sorted repertoires.

The V gene is TRBV7-9, the J gene TRBJ2-1; no definite D call. This specimen consisted of PBMCs, obtained 4 to 5 days after the first yellow fever vaccination. This clonotype was obtained from a man between 18 and 29 years old who received the YFV17D yellow fever vaccine. The CDR3 sequence: CASSMGLDEQFF. CDR3 in DNA: TGTGCCAGCTCGATGGGTTTGGATGAGCAGTTCTTC.